This is a list of T cell receptor beta chains from one sample in a study of cytomegalovirus exposure and HLA in healthy donors. The data were produced by immunoSEQ multiplex PCR, yet TCRdb's version contains in-frame clones alone and is incomplete. The profile shows about 140,000 clones, around 80% of them singletons. Sequenced input: PBMCs. Every receptor here comes from a young man in good health and CMV-seronegative. CDR3s include the opening cysteine and the closing phenylalanine or tryptophan. D genes are given only for firm matches. The listing skips clone size in some rows; elsewhere it reads once, few, many or a size class.

TRBV28	.	TRBJ2-7	.	TGTGCCAGCAGTTTGCGGGAAAACTACGAGCAGTACTTC	CASSLRENYEQYF
TRBV28	few	TRBJ2-1	TRBD2	TGTGCCAGCAGTAAGCGGGAGAGTAGCTACAATGAGCAGTTCTTC	CASSKRESSYNEQFF
TRBV28	.	TRBJ2-7	.	TGTGCCAGCAGTTTAAGGACAGATTACGAGCAGTACTTC	CASSLRTDYEQYF
TRBV15	.	TRBJ2-1	TRBD2	TGTGCCACCAGCAGTATCGGGACTAGCAGATACAATGAGCAGTTCTTC	CATSSIGTSRYNEQFF
TRBV5-1	.	TRBJ2-7	TRBD2	TGCGCCAGCAGCCCAATAGGGGTCCTAGCGGGAAAAACGTATGACGAGCAGTACTTC	CASSPIGVLAGKTYDEQYF
TRBV30	.	TRBJ2-3	.	TGTGCCGGCAGACGCGGGATACAAGATACGCAGTATTTT	CAGRRGIQDTQYF
TRBV7-7	.	TRBJ2-7	.	TGTGCCAGCAGCCCCGGGTTATCGACCGGCGACGAGCAGTACTTC	CASSPGLSTGDEQYF
TRBV28	.	TRBJ2-3	TRBD1	TGTGCCAGCAGTTCCCTCCAGGACAGGGGGCCCACAGATACGCAGTATTTT	CASSSLQDRGPTDTQYF
TRBV2	.	TRBJ2-2	TRBD1	TGTGCCAGCAGTGAGTACAGGGGAAACACCGGGGAGCTGTTTTTT	CASSEYRGNTGELFF
TRBV28	.	TRBJ2-1	.	TGTGCCAGCACCCTGCTTGGGAGTAAAGTAAGGAATGAGCAGTTCTTC	CASTLLGSKVRNEQFF
TRBV27	.	TRBJ2-3	TRBD1	TGTGCCAGCAGTACCTACCTAACAGGGGCAGATACGCAGTATTTT	CASSTYLTGADTQYF
TRBV28	few	TRBJ1-4	.	TGTGCCAGCAGTAACCCAGATGAAAAACTGTTTTTT	CASSNPDEKLFF
TRBV5-6	.	TRBJ2-1	TRBD2	TGTGCCAGCAGCTCTCGGACTAGATACTACAATGAGCAGTTCTTC	CASSSRTRYYNEQFF
TRBV27	.	TRBJ1-2	.	TGTGCCAGCAGTTTAAGCGGGGTTAACTATGGCTACACCTTC	CASSLSGVNYGYTF
TRBV6-1	.	TRBJ1-4	.	TGTGCCAGCATTTCTGCCAGAAATGAAAAACTGTTTTTT	CASISARNEKLFF
TRBV7-9	.	TRBJ1-5	TRBD1	TGTGCCAGCAGGTCCGGGACAGGGGGTTTCGTGCAGCCCCAGCATTTT	CASRSGTGGFVQPQHF
TRBV6-5	.	TRBJ2-7	TRBD2	TGTGCCAGCAGTTACTCAGCGGGAGGGTACCACGAGCAGTACTTC	CASSYSAGGYHEQYF
TRBV27	.	TRBJ2-7	TRBD1	TGTGCCAGTGGGTTTTTCTTCGGGACAGTCCTTTACGAGCAGTACTTC	CASGFFFGTVLYEQYF
TRBV28	.	TRBJ1-5	.	TGTGCCAGTAGCTCCCAGGACATTGTATATCAGCCCCAGCATTTT	CASSSQDIVYQPQHF
TRBV10-2	once	TRBJ2-5	.	TGCGCCAGCAGTGAGTCGGCGGGTGGGGAGACCCAGTACTTC	CASSESAGGETQYF
TRBV9	.	TRBJ2-7	.	TGTGCCAGCAGCGTCGGGGGAAGCTACGAGCAGTACTTC	CASSVGGSYEQYF
TRBV12-5	few	TRBJ1-2	.	TGTGCTAGTGGTTTGGGTGCACATGTTGACAGAGGCTATGGCTACACCTTC	CASGLGAHVDRGYGYTF
TRBV6-6	once	TRBJ2-5	.	TGTGCCAGCAGCAACAGTGACCAAGAGACCCAGTACTTC	CASSNSDQETQYF
TRBV28	.	TRBJ1-1	.	TGTGCCAGCAGTTTACGGTCCACTCTGGCTTTCTTT	CASSLRSTLAFF
TRBV10-2	once	TRBJ2-3	TRBD2	TGCGCCAGCAGTAAGCGGGGGATCACAGATACGCAGTATTTT	CASSKRGITDTQYF
TRBV13	.	TRBJ2-3	.	TGTGCCAGCAGCTTAGAAGGGGGAACAGATACGCAGTATTTT	CASSLEGGTDTQYF
TRBV2	.	TRBJ2-7	.	TGTGCCAGCAGTGCTCCTACGATTTACGAGCAGTACTTC	CASSAPTIYEQYF
TRBV6-1	.	TRBJ2-6	.	TGTGCCAGCAGTGGACAGGTTACCTACTCTGGGGCCAACGTCCTGACTTTC	CASSGQVTYSGANVLTF
TRBV30	.	TRBJ2-1	.	TGTGCCTGGACGGGCTACAATGAGCAGTTCTTC	CAWTGYNEQFF
TRBV2	once	TRBJ2-3	.	TGTGCCAGCAGTGAGGGACTCCTGGATACGCAGTATTTT	CASSEGLLDTQYF
TRBV5-6	.	TRBJ1-1	.	TGTGCCAGCATCACACAGAGGGGGTTAGGTACTGAAGCTTTCTTT	CASITQRGLGTEAFF
TRBV6-6	few	TRBJ2-6	.	TGTGCCAGCAAACGGGGGACTGGGGCCAACGTCCTGACTTTC	CASKRGTGANVLTF
TRBV29-1	.	TRBJ1-4	TRBD1	TGCAGCGTCGGGAGACAGGGCGAAAAACTGTTTTTT	CSVGRQGEKLFF
TRBV10-3	.	TRBJ2-2	.	TGTGCGGGGAGACTAGTAAACACCGGGGAGCTGTTTTTT	CAGRLVNTGELFF
TRBV6-5	many	TRBJ1-1	.	TGTGCCAGCAGTTACTCGGCAGGGGTGGCTTTCTTT	CASSYSAGVAFF
TRBV6-5	.	TRBJ1-1	.	TGTGCCAGCAGTTATAAACGTGCAGGGAACACTGAAGCTTTCTTT	CASSYKRAGNTEAFF
TRBV28	.	TRBJ2-7	.	TGTGCCAGCGCGCTCCAGGTACTCCCCTACGAGCAGTACTTC	CASALQVLPYEQYF
TRBV5-1	.	TRBJ2-1	.	TGCGCCAGCCGGGGGGGGACAGGGACCTACAATGAGCAGTTCTTC	CASRGGTGTYNEQFF
TRBV29-1	.	TRBJ2-3	TRBD2	TGCAGCGTTGAAGATCTAGCGGGAGTGGGAGATACGCAGTATTTT	CSVEDLAGVGDTQYF
TRBV7-8	.	TRBJ1-1	TRBD1	TGTGCCAGCAGCTCCGGGACAGGAGGGACTGAAGCTTTCTTT	CASSSGTGGTEAFF
TRBV19	.	TRBJ2-7	TRBD2	TGTGCCAGTAGTACCGGGACTACCTTACCTTTGAAGCAGTACTTC	CASSTGTTLPLKQYF
TRBV30	.	TRBJ2-3	.	TGTGCCTGGGTGGGAGGAAACACAGATACGCAGTATTTT	CAWVGGNTDTQYF
TRBV28	.	TRBJ1-2	.	TGTGCCAGCAGTTTGAGGGGGTATGGCTACACCTTC	CASSLRGYGYTF
TRBV16	.	TRBJ1-5	.	TGTGCCAGCAGCCAATCGGCACAGTATAGCAATCAGCCCCAGCATTTT	CASSQSAQYSNQPQHF
TRBV7-7	.	TRBJ2-1	.	TGTGCTAGCAGCCCCCACGGACTGCGGGAGCAGTTCTTC	CASSPHGLREQFF